These 2 T cell receptor beta chains share one sample of origin, sequenced in a study of response to subunit inactivated influenza vaccine. One entry per CDR3 protein results from TCRdb running MiXCR on the RT-PCR reads. This table holds almost 250,000 distinct CDR3 sequences, less than 15% found once. The sample was non-naive T cells sorted from PBMCs, taken 14 days before vaccination. These TCRs come from a man aged 50 to 60 who received an inactivated influenza vaccine.

This clonotype was detected a few times. The V and J genes are TRBV12-3 or TRBV12-4 and TRBJ2-7; TRBD1 might be the D (6 bases). The CDR3 runs 16 residues. V was trimmed by 4 bases and J by 5 bases, leaving 21 bases between them. The CDR3: CASSSPFLQGSNEQYF. CDR3 bases: TGTGCCAGCAGTTCCCCCTTCTTACAGGGTTCGAACGAGCAGTACTTC.

In its sample, this clonotype was seen many times. The CDR3 loop is CASTEGTSGSYHEQYF. As DNA, the CDR3 is TGCGCCAGCACCGAGGGGACTAGCGGGAGCTACCACGAGCAGTACTTC. The chain employs TRBV10-2 and TRBJ2-7; 14 bases agree with TRBD2. The germline V gene has CDR1 WSHSY and CDR2 SAAADI. V lost 7 bases, J lost 5 bases, and 10 bases stayed unmatched. CDR3 length: 16 amino acids.